This TCR beta chain was identified during a study of CD8 T cells in ankylosing spondylitis (dated by TCRdb to the late 2010s). About the full investigation: The study set out to find disease-linked TCR variants by profiling T cell receptor beta repertoires in ankylosing spondylitis patients and healthy donors. The full study cohort comprised 20 to 30 ankylosing spondylitis patients and some 110 healthy donors. Peripheral blood samples were taken, and synovial fluid was additionally collected from ankylosing spondylitis patients.

As to this clonotype: Its antigen specificity is not known. No per-base quality is available; no much larger clone lies one base away.

What the authors observed across the whole study: Blood from ankylosing spondylitis patients appeared to be characterized by a TCR beta motif made up of under ten highly homologous amino acid variants. Some motif variants were previously reported in synovial fluid and blood of reactive arthritis patients, suggesting common disease-initiation mechanisms. The disease-linked clones had a CD8+ phenotype and were found at relatively low frequencies in peripheral blood. The disease-linked clones were reported to be significantly enriched in matched synovial fluid samples from ankylosing spondylitis patients.

Sequencing instrument: Illumina HiSeq 2500. Quantitative 5'-RACE with molecular barcodes was used to prepare TCR beta libraries. In the original analysis: Disease-linked TCR variants were identified with a new computational method built on a probabilistic model of VDJ rearrangement. The public reads were reprocessed in TCRdb via fastp at Q25 and MiXCR, keeping in-frame beta chains. Rows merge per CDR3 protein into single entries with the most common DNA and genes. The V and J calls were not made by the authors but by TCRdb's processing. Across this sample there are 750,000 to 850,000 distinct CDR3 sequences, with roughly 10% seen only once. Of the sample, approximately 0.51% is held by the ten largest clones. The sample consisted of blood, either unsorted or a sorted T cell fraction (not recorded which). The sequence was collected from a male donor with ankylosing spondylitis.

The nucleotide sequence reads TGTGCCAGCAGCGGCTCAGGGCACAATGAGCAGTTCTTC. This codes for CASSGSGHNEQFF. Here the chain combines TRBV7-9 and TRBJ2-1; tentative D gene TRBD1, with 5 bases matching. The germline V gene (reference sequence) sets CDR1 to SEHNR and CDR2 to FQNEAQ. The CDR3 contains 13 residues, cysteine and phenylalanine counted. Only the CDR3 part of the read is kept: 39 bases, read in frame from the first base. The germline ends are 10 bases apart after V is trimmed by 5 bases and J by 5 bases.